Listed here is a single TCR beta chain. The data are from a study of blood T cells in healthy people across ages. This CDR3 is built from 15 residues. Germline V lookup: CDR1 SGHTA, CDR2 FQGNSA. With 1 base clipped from V and 9 bases from J, the junction kept 8 bases outside the gene matches. A second PCR, run for about 6 to 11 cycles, used a sample-barcoded 5' primer plus a J-beta primer mix. TCRdb passed the 5' RACE reads through MiXCR, listing each CDR3 protein once. The sample gives about 2 million distinct CDR3 sequences, about 49% of which show up once; over 2% is in the top ten. The V call is TRBV7-2, the J call TRBJ2-1; 8 nucleotides agree with TRBD2. This clonotype originated in a woman aged 40 to 49 in good health. Material for sequencing was blood. CDR3: CASSLEGLGVSEQFF. For the CDR3, the DNA is TGTGCCAGCAGCTTAGAGGGACTAGGAGTCTCTGAGCAGTTCTTC.